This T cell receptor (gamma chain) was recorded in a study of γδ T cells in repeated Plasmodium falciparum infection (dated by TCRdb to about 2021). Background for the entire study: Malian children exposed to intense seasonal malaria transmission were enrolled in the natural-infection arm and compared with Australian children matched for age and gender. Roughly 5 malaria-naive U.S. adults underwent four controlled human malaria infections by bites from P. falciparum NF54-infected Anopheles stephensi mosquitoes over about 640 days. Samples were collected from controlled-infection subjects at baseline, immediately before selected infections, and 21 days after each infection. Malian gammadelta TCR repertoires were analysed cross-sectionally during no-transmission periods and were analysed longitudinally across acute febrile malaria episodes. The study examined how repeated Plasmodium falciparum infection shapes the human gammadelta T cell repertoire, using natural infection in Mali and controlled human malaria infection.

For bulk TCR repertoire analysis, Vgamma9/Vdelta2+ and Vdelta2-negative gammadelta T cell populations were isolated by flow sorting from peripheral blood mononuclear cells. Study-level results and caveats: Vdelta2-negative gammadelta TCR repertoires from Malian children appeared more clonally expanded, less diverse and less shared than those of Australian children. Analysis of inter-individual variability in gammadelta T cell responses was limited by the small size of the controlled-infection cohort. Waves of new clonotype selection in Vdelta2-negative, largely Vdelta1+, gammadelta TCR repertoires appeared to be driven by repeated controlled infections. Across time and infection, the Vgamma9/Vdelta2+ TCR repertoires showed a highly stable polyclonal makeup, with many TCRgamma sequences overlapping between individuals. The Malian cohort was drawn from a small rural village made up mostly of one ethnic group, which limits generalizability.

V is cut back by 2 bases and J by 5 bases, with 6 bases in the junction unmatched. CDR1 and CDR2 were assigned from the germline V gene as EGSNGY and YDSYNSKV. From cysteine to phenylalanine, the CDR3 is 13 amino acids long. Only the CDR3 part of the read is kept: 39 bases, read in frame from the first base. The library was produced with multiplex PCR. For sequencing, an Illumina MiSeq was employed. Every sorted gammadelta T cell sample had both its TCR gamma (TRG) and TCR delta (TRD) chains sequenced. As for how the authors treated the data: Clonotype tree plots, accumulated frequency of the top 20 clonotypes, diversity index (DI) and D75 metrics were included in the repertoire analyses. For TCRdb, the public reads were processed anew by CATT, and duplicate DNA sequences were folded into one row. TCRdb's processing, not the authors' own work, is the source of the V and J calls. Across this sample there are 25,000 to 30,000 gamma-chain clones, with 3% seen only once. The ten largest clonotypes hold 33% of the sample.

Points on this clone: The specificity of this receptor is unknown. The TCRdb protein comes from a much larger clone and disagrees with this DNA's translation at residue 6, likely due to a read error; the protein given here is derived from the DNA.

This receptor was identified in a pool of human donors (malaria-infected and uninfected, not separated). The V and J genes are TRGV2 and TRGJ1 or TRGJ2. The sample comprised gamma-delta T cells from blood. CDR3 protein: CATWDDKDYKKLF. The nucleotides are TGTGCCACCTGGGACGACAAAGATTATAAGAAACTCTTT.